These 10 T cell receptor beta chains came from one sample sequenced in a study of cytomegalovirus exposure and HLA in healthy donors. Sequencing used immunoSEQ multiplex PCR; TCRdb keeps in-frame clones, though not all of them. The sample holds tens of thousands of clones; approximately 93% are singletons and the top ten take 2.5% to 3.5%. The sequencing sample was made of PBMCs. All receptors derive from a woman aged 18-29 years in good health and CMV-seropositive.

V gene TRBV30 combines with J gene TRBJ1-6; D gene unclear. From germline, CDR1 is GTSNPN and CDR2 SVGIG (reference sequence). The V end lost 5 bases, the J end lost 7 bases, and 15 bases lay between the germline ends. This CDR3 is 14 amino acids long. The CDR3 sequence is CAWQTGLENSPLHF. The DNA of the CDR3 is TGTGCCTGGCAGACCGGTTTGGAGAATTCACCCCTCCACTTT.

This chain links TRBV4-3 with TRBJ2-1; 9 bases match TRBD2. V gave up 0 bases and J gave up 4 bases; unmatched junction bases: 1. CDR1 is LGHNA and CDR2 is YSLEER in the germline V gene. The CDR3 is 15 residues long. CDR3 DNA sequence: TGCGCCAGCAGCCAAGAGACTAGCGGATACAATGAGCAGTTCTTC. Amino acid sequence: CASSQETSGYNEQFF.

The CDR3 here is CASSLVGIWYEQYF. The CDR3 DNA is TGTGCCAGCAGCTTAGTTGGCATATGGTACGAGCAGTACTTC. The chain joins TRBV11-2 to TRBJ2-7; D not certain. Germline V gene lookup returns CDR1 SGHAT and CDR2 FQNNGV. V lost 1 base and J 4 bases, leaving 11 bases between the germline ends. The CDR3 is made up of 14 amino acids. The variable domain in full, with the rest retrieved from reference TRBV11-2 and TRBJ2-7, is EAGVAQSPRYKIIEKRQSVAFWCNPISGHATLYWYQQILGQGPKLLIQFQNNGVVDDSQLPKDRFSAERLKGVDSTLKIQPAKLEDSAVYLCASSLVGIWYEQYFGPGTRLTVT.

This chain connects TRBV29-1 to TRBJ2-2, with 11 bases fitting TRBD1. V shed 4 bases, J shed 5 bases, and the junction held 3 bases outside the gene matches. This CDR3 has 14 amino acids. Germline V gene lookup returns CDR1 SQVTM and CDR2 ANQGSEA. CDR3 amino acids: CSVAGQGETGELFF. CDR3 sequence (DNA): TGCAGCGTTGCGGGACAGGGGGAGACCGGGGAGCTGTTTTTT.

The DNA for the CDR3 is TGTGCCAGCAGCCAAATACCGGGGAGGGAAAAACTGTTTTTT. It specifies CASSQIPGREKLFF. The rearrangement links TRBV5-5 to TRBJ1-4; D unclear. Germline V gene lookup returns CDR1 SGHKS and CDR2 YYEKEE (reference sequence). CDR3 length: 14 amino acids. V was trimmed by 4 bases and J by 8 bases, leaving 15 bases between them.

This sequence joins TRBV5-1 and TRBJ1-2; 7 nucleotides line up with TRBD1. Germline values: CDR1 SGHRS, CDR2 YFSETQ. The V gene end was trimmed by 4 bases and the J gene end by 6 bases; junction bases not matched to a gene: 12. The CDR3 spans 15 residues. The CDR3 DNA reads TGCGCCAGCAGCCGGGACAGCAACTCTCTAAATGGCTACACCTTC. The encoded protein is CASSRDSNSLNGYTF.

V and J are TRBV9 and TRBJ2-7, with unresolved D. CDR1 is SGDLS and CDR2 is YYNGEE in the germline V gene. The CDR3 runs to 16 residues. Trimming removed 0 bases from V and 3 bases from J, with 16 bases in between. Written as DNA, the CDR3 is TGTGCCAGCAGCGTAGGACCTGTGAGCCACTACTACGAGCAGTACTTC. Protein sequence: CASSVGPVSHYYEQYF.

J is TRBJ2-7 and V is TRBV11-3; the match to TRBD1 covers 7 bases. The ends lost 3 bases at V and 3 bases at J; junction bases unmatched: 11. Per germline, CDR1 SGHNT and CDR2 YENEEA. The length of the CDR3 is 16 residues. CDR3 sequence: CASSFRPDRVSYEQYF. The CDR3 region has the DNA TGTGCCAGCAGCTTCCGGCCCGACAGGGTGAGCTACGAGCAGTACTTC.

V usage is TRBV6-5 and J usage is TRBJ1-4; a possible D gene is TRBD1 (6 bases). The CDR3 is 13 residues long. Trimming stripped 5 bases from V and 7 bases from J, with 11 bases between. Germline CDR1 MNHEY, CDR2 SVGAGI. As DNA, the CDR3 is TGTGCCAGCAGTAGGGGGACATTTGAAAAACTGTTTTTT. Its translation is CASSRGTFEKLFF.

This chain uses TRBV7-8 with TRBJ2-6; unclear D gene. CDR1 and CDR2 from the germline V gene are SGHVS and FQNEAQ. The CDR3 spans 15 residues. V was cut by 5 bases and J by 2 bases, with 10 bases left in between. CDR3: CASSLTLAGANVLTF. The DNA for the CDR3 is TGTGCCAGCAGCCTAACCTTAGCTGGGGCCAACGTCCTGACTTTC.